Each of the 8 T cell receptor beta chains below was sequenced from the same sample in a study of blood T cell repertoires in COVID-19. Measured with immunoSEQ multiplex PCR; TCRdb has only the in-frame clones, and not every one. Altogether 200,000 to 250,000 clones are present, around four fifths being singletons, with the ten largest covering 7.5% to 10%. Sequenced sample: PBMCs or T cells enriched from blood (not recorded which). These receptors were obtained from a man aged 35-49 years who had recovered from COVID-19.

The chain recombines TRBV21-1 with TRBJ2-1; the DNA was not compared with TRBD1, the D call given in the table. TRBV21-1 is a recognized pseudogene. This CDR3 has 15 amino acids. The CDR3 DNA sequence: TGTGCCAGCAAGGACAGCCGCACCATCTACAATGAGCAGTTCTTC. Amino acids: CASKDSRTIYNEQFF.

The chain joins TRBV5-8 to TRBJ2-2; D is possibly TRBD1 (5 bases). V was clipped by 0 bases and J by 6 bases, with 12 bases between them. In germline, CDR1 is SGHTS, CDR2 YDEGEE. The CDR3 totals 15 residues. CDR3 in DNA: TGTGCCAGCAGCTTGGGACAGCTAAGGGCCGGGGAGCTGTTTTTT. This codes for CASSLGQLRAGELFF.

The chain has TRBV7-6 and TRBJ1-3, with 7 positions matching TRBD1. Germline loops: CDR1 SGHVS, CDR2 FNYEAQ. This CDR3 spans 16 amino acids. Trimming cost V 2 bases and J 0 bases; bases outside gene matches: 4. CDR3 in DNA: TGTGCCAGCAGCTTAAGACAGGGCCTCTCTGGAAACACCATATATTTT. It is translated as CASSLRQGLSGNTIYF.

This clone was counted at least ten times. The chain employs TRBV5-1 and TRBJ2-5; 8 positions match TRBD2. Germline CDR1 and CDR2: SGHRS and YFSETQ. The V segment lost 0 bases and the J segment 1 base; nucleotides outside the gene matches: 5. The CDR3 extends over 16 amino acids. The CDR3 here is CASSLERGGTQETQYF. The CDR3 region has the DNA TGCGCCAGCAGCTTGGAACGGGGGGGGACCCAAGAGACCCAGTACTTC.

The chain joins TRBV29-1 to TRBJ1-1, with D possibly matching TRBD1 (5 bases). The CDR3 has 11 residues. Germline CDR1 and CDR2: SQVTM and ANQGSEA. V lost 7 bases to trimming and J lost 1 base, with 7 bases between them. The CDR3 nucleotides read TGCAGCGGTCAGGGGAACACTGAAGCTTTCTTT. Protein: CSGQGNTEAFF.

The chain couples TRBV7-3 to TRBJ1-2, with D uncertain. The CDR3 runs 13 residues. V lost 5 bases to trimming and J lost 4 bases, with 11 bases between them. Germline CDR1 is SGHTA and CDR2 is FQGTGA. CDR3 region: CASSLGLGYGYTF. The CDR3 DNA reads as TGTGCCAGCAGCCTAGGACTAGGCTATGGCTACACCTTC. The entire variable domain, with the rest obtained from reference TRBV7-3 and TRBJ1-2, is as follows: GAGVSQTPSNKVTEKGKYVELRCDPISGHTALYWYRQSLGQGPEFLIYFQGTGAADDSGLPNDRFFAVRPEGSVSTLKIQRTERGDSAVYLCASSLGLGYGYTFGSGTRLTVV.

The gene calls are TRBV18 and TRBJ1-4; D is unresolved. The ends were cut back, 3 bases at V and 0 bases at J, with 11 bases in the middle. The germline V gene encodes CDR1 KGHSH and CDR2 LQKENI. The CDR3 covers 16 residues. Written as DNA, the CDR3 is TGTGCCAGCTCACCGAGCTCTGTTGCAACTAATGAAAAACTGTTTTTT. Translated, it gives CASSPSSVATNEKLFF.

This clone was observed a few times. The CDR3 sequence: CASSIQVGTDTQYF. CDR3 nucleotide sequence: TGTGCCAGTAGTATACAGGTTGGCACAGATACGCAGTATTTT. The V and J genes are TRBV19 and TRBJ2-3, with no clear D. CDR1 is LNHDA and CDR2 is SQIVND in the germline V gene (reference sequence). V was clipped by 2 bases and J by 1 base, with 7 bases between them. The CDR3 extends over 14 amino acids.